The present entry profiles one T cell receptor (beta chain) with its context. This clonotype was observed a single time. No antigen is known for it. No base quality information exists; no much larger clone differs at one position. One read alone lends weak support. Library construction relied on 5' RACE. Sequencing used an Illumina HiSeq 2000. Template switching introduced a universal primer binding site; the final cDNA contained a unique molecular identifier, enabling accurate counting of TCR cDNA molecules. First-strand cDNA for TCR alpha and beta chains was synthesized from specific primers in the conserved constant-segment region. To control for contamination, each cDNA library was double barcoded with a SMART-Mk sample barcode plus Illumina barcodes. Two successive PCR steps introduced TruSeq adapter sequences along with Illumina sample barcodes. TCR alpha and beta cDNA libraries were sequenced on the Illumina HiSeq platform with custom primers. For the original study's pipeline: MiGEC processed the raw reads to extract unique molecular identifiers, while MiXCR was used to determine the CDR3 positions. Recombination models were inferred per individual with the repgenHMM and IGoR tools using an EM algorithm. Shared clonotypes were analyzed with the tcR package in R, and sharing was normalized by the product of cloneset sizes. To study raw recombination free of thymic and clonal selection effects, out-of-frame nonproductive sequences were analyzed. TCRdb reprocessed the public reads (quality trimming at Q25 with fastp, clone calling with MiXCR) and kept in-frame beta chains. Every CDR3 protein is listed once, alongside the most common genes and DNA of its rows. For this entry, the V and J calls and clone size follow TCRdb and not the study's own pipeline. Here the sample has hundreds of thousands of distinct CDR3 sequences; 9% to 15% occur a single time. The ten largest clones take up around 1.6% of the sample.

This record comes from a study of identical twins listed by TCRdb under 2016. About the study as a whole: To test whether fetal clonotypes persist, this study deep-sequenced TCR alpha and beta repertoires from monozygotic twins, from unrelated adults of various ages, and from cord blood. To rule out contamination, the twin experiments were replicated at different times with different library preparation protocols. Study-wide conclusions, independent of this receptor: In monozygotic twins, recombination models systematically underestimated out-of-frame TCR alpha sharing, but the models matched the sharing seen between unrelated individuals. Compared with coincidental sharing between unrelated individuals, out-of-frame TCR alpha sequences shared between twins showed an excess of sequences with low generation probability. Abundant cord blood beta clonotypes carried fewer insertions; young adult naive repertoires showed a weaker similar trend, while memory repertoires showed none. Conclusions relied on cross-sectional statistical analysis, since the same donors could not be followed over many years. Excess twin sharing in beta out-of-frame sequences was weaker because fewer shared sequences lowered the signal-to-noise ratio. Zero-insertion analyses could be partly confounded by invariant T cells such as MAIT and iNKT, though diverse VJ usage argued against such confounding for most clonotypes.

Every donor in the study was a healthy Caucasian. The twin cohort comprised three pairs of female monozygotic twins, all aged about 18 to 30 years. Peripheral blood mononuclear cells were used as the source from which RNA for TCR libraries was isolated. V loses 3 bases, J loses 5 bases, and the germline ends lie 18 bases apart. There are 16 amino acids in the CDR3, from cysteine to phenylalanine inclusive. Only the CDR3 region is kept as DNA, spanning 48 bases read in frame from base 1. CDR1 is given as SGHRS and CDR2 as YFSETQ, both from the germline V gene. Another study also made use of these data, one on yellow fever vaccine responses in identical twins. Per the second study: The authors reported that the T cell response to vaccination in identical twins appeared partly convergent and partly personalized. The study precisely tracked vaccine-responding T cell clones in identical twins.

Material for sequencing was PBMCs. The chain employs TRBV5-1 and TRBJ2-1; TRBD2 could be the D gene, as 5 bases match. This receptor was taken from a woman aged 18-29 years in good health. The CDR3 region: CASSSHQPGIHNEQFF. The nucleotide sequence reads as follows: TGCGCCAGCAGCTCCCACCAGCCGGGGATCCACAATGAGCAGTTCTTC.